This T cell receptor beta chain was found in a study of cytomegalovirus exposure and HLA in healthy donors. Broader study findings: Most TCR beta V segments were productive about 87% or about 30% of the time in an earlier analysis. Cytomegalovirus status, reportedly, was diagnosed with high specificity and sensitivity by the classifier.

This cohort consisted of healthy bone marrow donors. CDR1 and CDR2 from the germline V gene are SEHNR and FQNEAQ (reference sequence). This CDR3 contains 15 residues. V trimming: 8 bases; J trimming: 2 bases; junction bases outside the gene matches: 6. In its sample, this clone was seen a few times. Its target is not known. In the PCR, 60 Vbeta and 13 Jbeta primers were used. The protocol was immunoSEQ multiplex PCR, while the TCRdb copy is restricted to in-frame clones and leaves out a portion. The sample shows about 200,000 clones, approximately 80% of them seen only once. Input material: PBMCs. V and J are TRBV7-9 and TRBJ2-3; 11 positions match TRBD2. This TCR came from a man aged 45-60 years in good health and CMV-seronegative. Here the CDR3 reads CASGLAGGVTDTQYF. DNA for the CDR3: TGTGCCAGCGGCCTAGCGGGAGGTGTCACAGATACGCAGTATTTT.